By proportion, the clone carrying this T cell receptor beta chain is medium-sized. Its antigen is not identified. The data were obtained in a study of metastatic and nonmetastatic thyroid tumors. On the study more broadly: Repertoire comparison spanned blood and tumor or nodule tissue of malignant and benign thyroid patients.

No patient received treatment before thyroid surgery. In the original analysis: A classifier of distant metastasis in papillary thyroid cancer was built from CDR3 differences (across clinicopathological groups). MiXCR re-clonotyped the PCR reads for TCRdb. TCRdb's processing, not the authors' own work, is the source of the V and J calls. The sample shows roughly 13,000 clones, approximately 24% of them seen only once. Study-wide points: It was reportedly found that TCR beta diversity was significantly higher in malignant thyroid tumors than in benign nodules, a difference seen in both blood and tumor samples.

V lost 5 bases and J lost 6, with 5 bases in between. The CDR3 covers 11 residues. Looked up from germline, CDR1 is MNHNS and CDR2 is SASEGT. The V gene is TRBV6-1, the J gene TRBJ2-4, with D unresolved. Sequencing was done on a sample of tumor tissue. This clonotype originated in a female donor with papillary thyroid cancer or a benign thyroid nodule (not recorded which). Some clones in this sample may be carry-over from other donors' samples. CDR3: CASSLGNIQYF. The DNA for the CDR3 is TGTGCCAGCAGTTTAGGAAACATTCAGTACTTC.